This T cell receptor (beta chain) was observed in a study of post-analysis software for immune sequencing data. V was pared by 0 bases and J by 7 bases, with 7 bases between. Per germline, CDR1 ENHRY and CDR2 SYGVKD. This CDR3 has 14 residues. Study results and limitations: The five TRBV segments detected at higher frequency in patients than in controls included TRBV5-6, TRBV5-1 and TRBV20-1.

This clonotype showed up just a few times. Its antigen is unknown. Tagging with unique molecular identifiers was a feature of the TCR beta cDNA libraries. TCRdb ran MiXCR on the PCR reads and lists one entry per CDR3 protein. The sample has about 770,000 distinct CDR3 sequences, under 60% seen once. Specimen: blood. This TCR came from a girl between 10 and 17 years old with multiple sclerosis. This sequence joins TRBV10-3 and TRBJ1-6, with a tentative D call TRBD1 (5 bases). The CDR3 protein is CAISESEGNSPLHF. CDR3 bases: TGTGCCATCAGTGAGTCTGAGGGGAATTCACCCCTCCACTTT.